This T cell receptor beta chain was sequenced in a study of cytomegalovirus exposure and HLA in healthy donors. The wider study: T cells numbering about 179 million yielded approximately 100 million unique TCR beta sequences in an earlier analysis.

Study-wide results and limits: Rare TCR sequences dominated, though some public TCRs recurred in many donors. In presence/absence analyses, roughly uniform sequencing depth across donors was assumed.

Turning to this clone: Antigen unknown.

Every donor was a healthy person donating bone marrow. This CDR3 region has 18 residues. Germline V gene lookup returns CDR1 SGHNT and CDR2 YENEEA. The V end lost 1 base, the J end lost 3 bases, and 20 bases lay between the germline ends. The study ran its PCR with 60 Vbeta and 13 Jbeta primers. Some clones are missing from TCRdb's copy, which holds only in-frame ones; the method was immunoSEQ multiplex PCR. Reported are about 200,000 clones; the ten largest clones contain approximately 6.4%. The sequenced material came from PBMCs. The TCR originated in a man aged 25 to 40 in good health and CMV-seronegative. The rearrangement joins TRBV11-3 to TRBJ2-3; the D gene is possibly TRBD2 (6 bases). CDR3 in amino acids: CASSLGRRGAGETDTQYF. CDR3 DNA: TGTGCCAGCAGCTTAGGCCGGCGGGGAGCTGGGGAGACAGATACGCAGTATTTT. Variable domain in full (rest from reference TRBV11-3 and TRBJ2-3): EAGVVQSPRYKIIEKKQPVAFWCNPISGHNTLYWYLQNLGQGPELLIRYENEEAVDDSQLPKDRFSAERLKGVDSTLKIQPAELGDSAVYLCASSLGRRGAGETDTQYFGPGTRLTVL.